The present entry profiles one T cell receptor (beta chain) with its context. This sample is part of a study of blood T cell repertoires in COVID-19. For the study at large: There were acute and convalescent COVID-19 samples, and they came from the United States, Italy and Spain.

Repertoires were generated with immunoSEQ multiplex PCR, while TCRdb's copy carries only in-frame clones and drops some. The sample records about 260,000 clones, about 90% being singletons. This receptor was taken from a woman between 45 and 60 years old with acute or convalescent COVID-19. The sequencing sample was made of peripheral blood.

The DNA for the CDR3 is TGCGCCAGCAGCCGACTAGCGGACTCCCCCTACGAGCAGTACTTC. Translating it yields CASSRLADSPYEQYF. This chain joins TRBV5-1 and TRBJ2-7, with 9 positions matching TRBD2. Germline V CDR1 and CDR2: SGHRS, YFSETQ. This CDR3 is 15 amino acids long. Trimming cost V 4 bases and J 2 bases; bases outside gene matches: 7. Based on the CDR3 plus reference TRBV5-1 and TRBJ2-7, the full variable domain is KAGVTQTPRYLIKTRGQQVTLSCSPISGHRSVSWYQQTPGQGLQFLFEYFSETQRNKGNFPGRFSGRQFSNSRSEMNVSTLELGDSALYLCASSRLADSPYEQYFGPGTRLTVT.